The 17 T cell receptor beta chains reported below all come from one sample, sequenced in a study of T cell responses to AZD1222 COVID-19 vaccine. TCRdb keeps only in-frame clones here, not all; method: immunoSEQ multiplex PCR. Of about 51,000 clones listed, about 87% were seen once; the top ten hold more than 0.95%. Specimen: peripheral blood, collected 28 days after the second AZD1222 dose. The receptors here all came from an adult who received the AZD1222 COVID-19 vaccine.

This chain connects TRBV11-2 to TRBJ2-1; D is possibly TRBD1 (5 bases). The CDR3 loop spans 16 amino acids. Trimming removed 5 bases from V and 0 bases from J, with 14 bases in between. Germline V gene lookup returns CDR1 SGHAT and CDR2 FQNNGV. CDR3 bases: TGTGCCAGCAGCCTCTCGGACACGAGCTCCTACAATGAGCAGTTCTTC. Translated: CASSLSDTSSYNEQFF.

The chain employs TRBV18 and TRBJ1-3, with D maybe TRBD1 (5 bases). Germline lookup yields CDR1 KGHSH and CDR2 LQKENI. V shed 4 bases and J shed 1 base, with 14 bases lying between them. The CDR3 contains 16 residues. This chain's CDR3 is CASSRLLQGSGNTIYF. As DNA, the CDR3 is TGTGCCAGCTCACGACTTCTGCAGGGTTCTGGAAACACCATATATTTT.

This chain connects TRBV3-1 (or the pseudogene TRBV3-2) to TRBJ2-1, with D possibly being TRBD1 (6 bases). Germline V gene sequence: CDR1 LGHDT, CDR2 YNNKEL (reference sequence). Trimming left V 6 bases short and J 6 bases short, with 15 bases between. This CDR3 comprises 14 residues. The CDR3 DNA sequence: TGTGCCAGCAGAACCCCCGGGACATCCAATGAGCAGTTCTTC. Amino acid sequence: CASRTPGTSNEQFF.

The V call is TRBV5-4, the J call TRBJ1-5; no definite D call. The CDR3 loop spans 12 amino acids. CDR1 is SGHNT, CDR2 YYREEE, per germline (reference sequence). V lost 1 base and J 7 bases, leaving 6 bases between the germline ends. CDR3 amino acids: CASSLYGQPQHF. The CDR3 nucleotides read TGTGCCAGCAGCTTGTACGGCCAGCCCCAGCATTTT.

This chain links TRBV4-3 with TRBJ2-3; tentative D call: TRBD2 (6 bases). The CDR3 length is 17 residues. Trimming stripped 1 base from V and 0 bases from J, with 14 bases between. The germline V gene has CDR1 LGHNA and CDR2 YSLEER. The CDR3, as DNA: TGCGCCAGCAGCCAAGTTCACTCTAGCGCAAGCACAGATACGCAGTATTTT. Residues: CASSQVHSSASTDTQYF.

The genes are TRBV18 and TRBJ1-1; D not resolved. The germline V gene has CDR1 KGHSH and CDR2 LQKENI. V dropped 0 bases and J dropped 3 bases, with 17 bases sitting between them. The CDR3 is made up of 17 amino acids. The CDR3 is CASSPPSLGGFDTEAFF. CDR3 DNA: TGTGCCAGCTCACCACCTAGTTTAGGAGGGTTCGACACTGAAGCTTTCTTT.

Only one count was recorded for this clone. The chain recombines TRBV9 with TRBJ1-3; D not certain. Germline loops: CDR1 SGDLS, CDR2 YYNGEE. The CDR3 loop spans 15 amino acids. V lost 5 bases and J 7 bases, leaving 19 bases between the germline ends. The CDR3 DNA reads as TGTGCCAGCAGAAAAGGACGGGGATATCCTAACACCATATATTTT. Translated: CASRKGRGYPNTIYF.

The DNA of the CDR3 is TGTGCCAGTCGATCGGGAAACACCATATATTTT. This translates into CASRSGNTIYF. The chain couples TRBV19 to TRBJ1-3; D gene ambiguous. The CDR3 loop spans 11 amino acids. V gave up 8 bases and J gave up 4 bases, with 6 bases separating them. The germline V gene has CDR1 LNHDA and CDR2 SQIVND (reference sequence).

The chain links TRBV19 to TRBJ2-1, with a weak D call TRBD2 (5 bases). V lost 3 bases and J lost 0, with 9 bases in between. In germline, CDR1 is LNHDA, CDR2 SQIVND (reference sequence). This CDR3 comprises 15 residues. The CDR3 here is CASSISVSSYNEQFF. CDR3 bases: TGTGCCAGTAGTATTAGCGTAAGCTCCTACAATGAGCAGTTCTTC.

The chain employs TRBV10-2 and TRBJ2-1; D call uncertain. This CDR3 region has 14 residues. The V gene lost 5 bases and the J gene lost 8 bases, with 16 bases spanning the gap. Germline V CDR1 and CDR2: WSHSY, SAAADI. Written as DNA, the CDR3 is TGCGCCAGCAGTCGGCGGACGACATTCGATGAGCAGTTCTTC. Translated: CASSRRTTFDEQFF.

The V gene is TRBV10-3, the J gene TRBJ1-1; D not certain. Germline CDR1 and CDR2: ENHRY and SYGVKD. Trimming removed 2 bases from V and 12 bases from J, with 16 bases in between. The length of the CDR3 is 13 residues. The CDR3 sequence is CAISEPPASLTFF. The CDR3 DNA reads as TGTGCCATCAGTGAGCCACCGGCCAGCCTAACTTTCTTT.

This clone was seen only once. This chain connects TRBV18 to TRBJ2-3; 13 positions agree with TRBD2. After removal of 3 bases from V and 0 bases from J, the junction contained 0 bases not matched to a gene. Germline CDR1 is KGHSH and CDR2 is LQKENI. The length of the CDR3 is 16 residues. CDR3: CASSPGLAGSTDTQYF. The DNA of the CDR3 is TGTGCCAGCTCACCGGGACTAGCGGGGAGCACAGATACGCAGTATTTT.

This sequence joins TRBV11-2 and TRBJ1-1; no firm D call. Germline lookup yields CDR1 SGHAT and CDR2 FQNNGV. This CDR3 comprises 17 residues. V dropped 3 bases and J dropped 0 bases, with 17 bases sitting between them. The CDR3 here is CASSFEFFGDMNTEAFF. Here the CDR3 DNA reads TGTGCCAGCAGCTTTGAGTTCTTCGGAGACATGAACACTGAAGCTTTCTTT.

CDR3 in DNA: TGTGCCAGCACCAACAGGGCTCATTCCGCACCCCTCCACTTT. Encoded protein: CASTNRAHSAPLHF. This chain uses TRBV28 with TRBJ1-6; D is possibly TRBD1 (6 bases). The CDR3 has 14 residues. Trimming took 7 bases from V and 11 from J, leaving 18 bases between them. The germline CDR1 and CDR2 sequences are MDHEN and SYDVKM. Full variable domain (missing parts from reference TRBV28 and TRBJ1-6): DVKVTQSSRYLVKRTGEKVFLECVQDMDHENMFWYRQDPGLGLRLIYFSYDVKMKEKGDIPEGYSVSREKKERFSLILESASTNQTSMYLCASTNRAHSAPLHFGNGTRLTVT.

The chain has TRBV3-1 (or the pseudogene TRBV3-2) and TRBJ2-5; no clear D gene. Germline V gene lookup returns CDR1 LGHDT and CDR2 YNNKEL (reference sequence). This CDR3 region has 12 residues. Trimming shortened V by 5 bases and J by 0 bases, and 4 bases separated the two germline ends. In DNA form, the CDR3 reads TGTGCCAGCAGCTTGGACCAAGAGACCCAGTACTTC. Translating it yields CASSLDQETQYF.

The V gene is TRBV28, the J gene TRBJ1-6; D call uncertain. CDR1 is MDHEN and CDR2 is SYDVKM in the germline V gene. This CDR3 region has 11 residues. The V end lost 7 bases, the J end lost 11 bases, and 9 bases lay between the germline ends. The CDR3 coding sequence is TGTGCCAGCACCTCGAGGGCACCCCTCCACTTT. Translation: CASTSRAPLHF.

The chain employs TRBV14 and TRBJ2-3; D remains ambiguous. V dropped 2 bases and J dropped 4 bases, with 16 bases sitting between them. The CDR3 loop spans 16 amino acids. Per the germline V gene, CDR1 is SGHDN and CDR2 is FVKESK. Here the CDR3 reads CASSQYRAGVSDTQYF. CDR3 DNA sequence: TGTGCCAGCAGCCAATACCGAGCAGGAGTGTCAGATACGCAGTATTTT.